The entry below describes one TCR beta chain. This sample is part of a study of cytomegalovirus exposure and HLA in healthy donors. Background on the study: Out of 180 million or so T cells, an earlier analysis found about 100 million unique TCR beta sequences in total.

The PCR used 60 Vbeta and 13 Jbeta primers. Sequencing used immunoSEQ multiplex PCR; TCRdb keeps in-frame clones, though not all of them. The data contain about 120,000 clones, 65% to 80% of them seen just once; the ten biggest clones take up 30%. This CDR3 region has 14 residues. Trimming cost V 4 bases and J 3 bases, with 12 bases left between them. The germline V gene encodes CDR1 MNHEY and CDR2 SMNVEV (reference sequence). Sequenced: PBMCs. This sequence was found in a man in his sixties in good health and CMV-seropositive. The rearrangement uses TRBV27 and TRBJ1-1, with D hard to call. CDR3 bases: TGTGCCAGCAGTTCACCAGGTCGCGACACTGAAGCTTTCTTT. Translating it yields CASSSPGRDTEAFF.